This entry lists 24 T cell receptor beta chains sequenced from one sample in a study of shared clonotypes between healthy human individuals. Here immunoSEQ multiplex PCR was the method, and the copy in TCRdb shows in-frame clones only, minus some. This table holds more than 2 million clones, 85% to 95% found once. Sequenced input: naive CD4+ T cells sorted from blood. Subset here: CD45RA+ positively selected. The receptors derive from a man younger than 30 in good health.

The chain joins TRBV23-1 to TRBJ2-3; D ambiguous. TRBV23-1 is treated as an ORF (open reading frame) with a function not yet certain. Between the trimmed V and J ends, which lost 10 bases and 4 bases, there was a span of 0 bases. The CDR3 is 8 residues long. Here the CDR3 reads CATDTQYF. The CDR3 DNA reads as TGCGCCACAGATACGCAGTATTTT.

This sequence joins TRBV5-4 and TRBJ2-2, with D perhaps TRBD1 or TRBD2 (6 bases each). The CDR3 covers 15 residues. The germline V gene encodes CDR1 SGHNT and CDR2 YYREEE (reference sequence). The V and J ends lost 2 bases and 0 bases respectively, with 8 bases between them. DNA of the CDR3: TGTGCCAGCAGCTTAGGGGGGACGAACACCGGGGAGCTGTTTTTT. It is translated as CASSLGGTNTGELFF.

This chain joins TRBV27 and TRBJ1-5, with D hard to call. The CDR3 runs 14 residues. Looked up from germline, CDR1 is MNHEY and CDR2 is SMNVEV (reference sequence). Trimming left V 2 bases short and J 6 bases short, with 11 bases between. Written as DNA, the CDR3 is TGTGCCAGCAGTTTAGGCCTTTTCGGTCAGCCCCAGCATTTT. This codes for CASSLGLFGQPQHF.

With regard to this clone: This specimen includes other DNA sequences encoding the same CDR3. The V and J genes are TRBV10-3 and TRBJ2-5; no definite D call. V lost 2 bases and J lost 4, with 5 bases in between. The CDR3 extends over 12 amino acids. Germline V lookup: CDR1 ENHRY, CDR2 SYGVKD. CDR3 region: CAISEQRETQYF. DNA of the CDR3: TGTGCCATCAGTGAGCAACGAGAGACCCAGTACTTC.

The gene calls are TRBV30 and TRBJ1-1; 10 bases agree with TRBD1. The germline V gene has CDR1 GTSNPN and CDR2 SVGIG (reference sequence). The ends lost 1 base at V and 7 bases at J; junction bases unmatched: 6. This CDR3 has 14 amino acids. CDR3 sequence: CAWSADRGSGEAFF. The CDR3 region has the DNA TGTGCCTGGAGTGCGGACAGGGGGTCGGGTGAAGCTTTCTTT.

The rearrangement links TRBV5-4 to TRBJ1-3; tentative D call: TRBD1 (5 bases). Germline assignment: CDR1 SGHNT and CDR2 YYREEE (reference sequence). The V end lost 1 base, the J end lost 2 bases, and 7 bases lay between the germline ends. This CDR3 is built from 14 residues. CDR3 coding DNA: TGTGCCAGCAGCTTGAGGGGAGCTGGAAACACCATATATTTT. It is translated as CASSLRGAGNTIYF.

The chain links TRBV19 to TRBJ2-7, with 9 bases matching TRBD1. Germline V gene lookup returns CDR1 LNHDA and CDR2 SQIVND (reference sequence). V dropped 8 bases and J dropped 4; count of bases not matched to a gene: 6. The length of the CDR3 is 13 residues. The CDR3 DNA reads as TGTGCCAGTTCCGGACAGGGGAGGTACGAGCAGTACTTC. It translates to CASSGQGRYEQYF.

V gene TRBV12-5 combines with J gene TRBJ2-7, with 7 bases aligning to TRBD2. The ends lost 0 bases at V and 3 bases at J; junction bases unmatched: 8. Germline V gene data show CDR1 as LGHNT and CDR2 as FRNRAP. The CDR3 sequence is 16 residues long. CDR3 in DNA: TGTGCTAGTGGTTTGGTGACCGGGGGGAGTTTCTACGAGCAGTACTTC. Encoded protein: CASGLVTGGSFYEQYF.

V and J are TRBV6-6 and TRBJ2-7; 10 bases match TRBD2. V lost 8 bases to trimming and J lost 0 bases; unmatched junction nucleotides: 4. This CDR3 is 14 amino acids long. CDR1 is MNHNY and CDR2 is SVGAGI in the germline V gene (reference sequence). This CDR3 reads CASLSGGSSYEQYF. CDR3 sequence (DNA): TGTGCCAGCCTTAGCGGGGGGAGCTCCTACGAGCAGTACTTC.

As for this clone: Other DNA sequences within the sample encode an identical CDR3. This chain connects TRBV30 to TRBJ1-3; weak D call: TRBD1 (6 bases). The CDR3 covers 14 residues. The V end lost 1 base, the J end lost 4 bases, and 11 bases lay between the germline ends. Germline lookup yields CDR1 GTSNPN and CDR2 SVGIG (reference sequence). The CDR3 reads CAWSGRGTGNTIYF. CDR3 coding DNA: TGTGCCTGGAGTGGAAGGGGGACGGGAAACACCATATATTTT. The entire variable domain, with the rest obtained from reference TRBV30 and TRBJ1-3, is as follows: SQTIHQWPATLVQPVGSPLSLECTVEGTSNPNLYWYRQAAGRGLQLLFYSVGIGQISSEVPQNLSASRPQDRQFILSSKKLLLSDSGFYLCAWSGRGTGNTIYFGEGSWLTVV.

The CDR3 DNA follows: TGTGCCAGCAGCTTGGGGACTAGCGCCGGCAGGCAGTATTTT. Residues: CASSLGTSAGRQYF. The chain recombines TRBV5-8 with TRBJ2-3; 9 bases line up with TRBD2. The V segment lost 0 bases and the J segment 11 bases; nucleotides outside the gene matches: 7. This CDR3 contains 14 residues. Germline V gene data show CDR1 as SGHTS and CDR2 as YDEGEE.

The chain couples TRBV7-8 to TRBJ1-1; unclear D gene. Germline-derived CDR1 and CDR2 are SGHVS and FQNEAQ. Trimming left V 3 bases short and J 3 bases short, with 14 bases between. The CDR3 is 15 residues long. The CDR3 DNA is TGTGCCAGCAGCTTCGACAACCTCGGGGACACTGAAGCTTTCTTT. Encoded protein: CASSFDNLGDTEAFF.

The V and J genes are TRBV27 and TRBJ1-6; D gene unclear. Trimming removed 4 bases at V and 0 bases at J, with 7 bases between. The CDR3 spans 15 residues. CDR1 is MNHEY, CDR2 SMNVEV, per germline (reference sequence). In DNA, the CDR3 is TGTGCCAGCAGTTCGGGAGGCTCCTATAATTCACCCCTCCACTTT. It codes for CASSSGGSYNSPLHF.

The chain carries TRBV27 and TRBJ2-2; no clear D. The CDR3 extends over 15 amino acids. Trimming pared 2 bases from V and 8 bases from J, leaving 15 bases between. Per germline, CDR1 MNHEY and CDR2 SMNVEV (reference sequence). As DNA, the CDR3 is TGTGCCAGCAGTTTAGACCGTTCTACAAGAGGGGAGCTGTTTTTT. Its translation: CASSLDRSTRGELFF.

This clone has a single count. For the CDR3, the DNA is TGTGCCAGCAGCTACGTCCCGGGACAGGTCCATGAAGCTTTCTTT. Translating it yields CASSYVPGQVHEAFF. The genes are TRBV6-1 and TRBJ1-1; TRBD1 agrees at 8 bases. Trimming removed 6 bases from V and 7 bases from J; junction bases left unmatched: 13. The germline V gene encodes CDR1 MNHNS and CDR2 SASEGT. The length of the CDR3 is 15 residues.

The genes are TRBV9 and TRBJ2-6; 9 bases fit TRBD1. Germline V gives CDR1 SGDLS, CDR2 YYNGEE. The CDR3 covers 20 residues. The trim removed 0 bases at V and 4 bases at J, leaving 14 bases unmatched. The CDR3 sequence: CASSVEWARDRVTGANVLTF. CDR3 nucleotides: TGTGCCAGCAGCGTAGAATGGGCGCGGGACAGGGTAACCGGGGCCAACGTCCTGACTTTC.

CDR3 sequence reads: CASSHRRSTDTQYF. In nucleotides, the CDR3 is TGTGCCAGCAGCCACCGTCGAAGCACAGATACGCAGTATTTT. This rearrangement joins TRBV7-2 to TRBJ2-3; unclear D gene. This CDR3 contains 14 residues. Trimming took 5 bases from V and 0 from J, leaving 9 bases between them. Germline V gene sequence: CDR1 SGHTA, CDR2 FQGNSA.

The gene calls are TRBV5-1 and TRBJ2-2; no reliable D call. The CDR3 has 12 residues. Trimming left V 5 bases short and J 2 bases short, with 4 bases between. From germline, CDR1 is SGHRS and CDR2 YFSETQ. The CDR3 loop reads CASSANTGELFF. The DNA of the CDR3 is TGCGCCAGCAGTGCTAACACCGGGGAGCTGTTTTTT. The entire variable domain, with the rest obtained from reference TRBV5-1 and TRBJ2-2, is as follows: KAGVTQTPRYLIKTRGQQVTLSCSPISGHRSVSWYQQTPGQGLQFLFEYFSETQRNKGNFPGRFSGRQFSNSRSEMNVSTLELGDSALYLCASSANTGELFFGEGSRLTVL.

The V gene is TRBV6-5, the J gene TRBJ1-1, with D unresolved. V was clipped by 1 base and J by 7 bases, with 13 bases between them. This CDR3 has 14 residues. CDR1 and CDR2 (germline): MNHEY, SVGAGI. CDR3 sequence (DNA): TGTGCCAGCAGTTACTATCGGGGAGTCCGTGAAGCTTTCTTT. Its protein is CASSYYRGVREAFF.

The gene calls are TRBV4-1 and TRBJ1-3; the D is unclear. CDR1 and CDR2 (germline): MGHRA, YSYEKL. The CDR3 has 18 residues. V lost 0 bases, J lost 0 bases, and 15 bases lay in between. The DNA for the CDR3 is TGCGCCAGCAGCCAAGATGTCCCGGGAGCGTACTCTGGAAACACCATATATTTT. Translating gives CASSQDVPGAYSGNTIYF.

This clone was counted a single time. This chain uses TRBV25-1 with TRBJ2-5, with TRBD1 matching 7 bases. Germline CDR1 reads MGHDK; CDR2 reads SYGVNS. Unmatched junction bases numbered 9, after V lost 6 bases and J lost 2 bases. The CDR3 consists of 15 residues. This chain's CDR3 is CASSTGVKGQETQYF. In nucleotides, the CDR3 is TGTGCCAGCAGCACAGGGGTAAAGGGACAAGAGACCCAGTACTTC.

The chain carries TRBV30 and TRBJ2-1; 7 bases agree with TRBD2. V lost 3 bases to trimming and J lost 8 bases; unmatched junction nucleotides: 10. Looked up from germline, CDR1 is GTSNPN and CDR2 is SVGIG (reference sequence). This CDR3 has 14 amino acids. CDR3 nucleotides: TGTGCCTGGAGGAAGGTGCTAGCGGCCCATGAGCAGTTCTTC. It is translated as CAWRKVLAAHEQFF.

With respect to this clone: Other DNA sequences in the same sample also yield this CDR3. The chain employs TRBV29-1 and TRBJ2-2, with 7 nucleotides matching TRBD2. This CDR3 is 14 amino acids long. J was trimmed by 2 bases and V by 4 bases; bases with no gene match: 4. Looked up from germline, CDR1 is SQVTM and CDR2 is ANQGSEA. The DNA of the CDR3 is TGCAGCGTTGCGGGGGGACCCAACACCGGGGAGCTGTTTTTT. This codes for CSVAGGPNTGELFF.

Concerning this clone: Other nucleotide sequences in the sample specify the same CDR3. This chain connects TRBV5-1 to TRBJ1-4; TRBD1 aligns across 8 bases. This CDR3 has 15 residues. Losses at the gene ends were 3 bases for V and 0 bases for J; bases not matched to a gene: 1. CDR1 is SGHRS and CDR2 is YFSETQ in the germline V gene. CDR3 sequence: CASSSQGATNEKLFF. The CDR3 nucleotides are TGCGCCAGCAGCTCACAGGGGGCAACTAATGAAAAACTGTTTTTT.